One sample yielded the 29 T cell receptor beta chains listed below, sequenced in a study of CD8+CD57+ T cells in acquired aplastic anemia. Genomic DNA was employed as the template in profiling TCR beta VDJ and CDR3. In TCRdb, the reads were re-called with MiXCR into one record per CDR3 protein. The table records 200,000 or so distinct CDR3 sequences, 50% to 70% of them present only once. Patients chosen for sequencing had shown CD8+CD57+ cell expansion by flow cytometry. Specimen: sorted CD4+, CD8+, or CD8+CD57+ T cells (not recorded which) from PBMCs. The origin of the receptors is a human donor with aplastic anemia.

On this clonotype: Because it lacks the conserved phenylalanine or tryptophan at the end, this CDR3 is likely a read error. The chain employs TRBV7-3 and TRBJ1-2, with 7 bases that match TRBD1. The J call may be faulty, since TRBJ2-7 better matches the DNA end. CDR3 length: 15 amino acids. The V gene's germline CDR1 is SGHTA and CDR2 FQGTGA. Written as DNA, the CDR3 is TGTGCCAGCAGTAAGATAGGACAGGTCGGCTACGAGCAGTACTCC. It specifies CASSKIGQVGYEQYS.

Many counts were recorded for this clonotype. The chain employs TRBV6-5 and TRBJ2-2; D is ambiguous. This CDR3 spans 16 amino acids. CDR1 is MNHEY and CDR2 is SVGAGI in the germline V gene. V dropped 3 bases and J dropped 0 bases, with 11 bases sitting between them. The CDR3 DNA sequence: TGTGCCAGCAGTTATTCATGGGATTCGAACACCGGGGAGCTGTTTTTT. This codes for CASSYSWDSNTGELFF.

The V call is TRBV19, the J call TRBJ2-7; TRBD1 matches 10 bases. J lost 1 base, V lost 6 bases, and 6 bases had no gene match. This CDR3 has 15 residues. Germline V gene data show CDR1 as LNHDA and CDR2 as SQIVND (reference sequence). This chain's CDR3 is CASSPTGGESYEQYF. The CDR3 region has the DNA TGTGCCAGTAGCCCGACAGGGGGCGAGTCCTACGAGCAGTACTTC.

The J gene is TRBJ2-6, the V gene TRBV5-1, with D tentatively TRBD1 (5 bases). CDR1 is SGHRS and CDR2 is YFSETQ in the germline V gene. The CDR3 has 17 amino acids. V gave up 2 bases and J gave up 0 bases, with 12 bases separating them. DNA of the CDR3: TGCGCCAGCAGCTTTACGACAGTTAGCTCTGGGGCCAACGTCCTGACTTTC. Encoded protein: CASSFTTVSSGANVLTF.

The rearrangement joins TRBV5-1 to TRBJ2-7, with D tentatively TRBD1 (5 bases). CDR3 size: 12 residues. CDR1 and CDR2 (germline): SGHRS, YFSETQ. V was cut by 2 bases and J by 5 bases, with 8 bases left in between. The CDR3 nucleotides read TGCGCCAGCAGCTTTTCAGGGAACGAGCAGTACTTC. Translated: CASSFSGNEQYF.

The DNA for the CDR3 is TGTGCCACCAGCAGAGGAGACAAAGAGACCCAGTACTTC. Encoded protein: CATSRGDKETQYF. The V and J genes are TRBV15 and TRBJ2-5; the D is unclear. Trimming took 1 base from V and 3 from J, leaving 6 bases between them. CDR1 is LNHNV, CDR2 YYDKDF, per germline (reference sequence). The length of the CDR3 is 13 residues.

CDR3 protein: CASSVDRGRSPLHF. The CDR3 nucleotides read TGTGCCAGCAGCGTAGACAGGGGAAGGTCACCCCTCCACTTT. The genes are TRBV9 and TRBJ1-6, with TRBD1 identical over 7 bases. CDR1 SGDLS and CDR2 YYNGEE come from the germline V gene. The CDR3 covers 14 residues. Trimming cost V 0 bases and J 10 bases; bases outside gene matches: 4.

The gene calls are TRBV10-3 and TRBJ1-6; tentatively, D is TRBD1 (6 bases). Germline values: CDR1 ENHRY, CDR2 SYGVKD. V lost 6 bases, J lost 9 bases, and 12 bases lay in between. This CDR3 spans 13 amino acids. CDR3 coding DNA: TGTGCCATCAGGGGACAAGGTACTTCACCCCTCCACTTT. Translated, it gives CAIRGQGTSPLHF.

For the CDR3, the DNA is TGTGCCAGCAGCTTACGGGGTGCAGATACGCAGTATTTT. Translated, it gives CASSLRGADTQYF. This chain joins TRBV7-3 and TRBJ2-3; D is perhaps TRBD2 (5 bases). CDR3 length equals 13 residues. The germline V and J ends were trimmed by 2 bases and 4 bases, with 7 bases remaining between them. Per the germline V gene, CDR1 is SGHTA and CDR2 is FQGTGA.

This clonotype was counted only a few times. The rearrangement uses TRBV24-1 and TRBJ2-7, with D possibly being TRBD1 (6 bases). Trimming stripped 4 bases from V and 6 bases from J, with 12 bases between. Germline V gene data show CDR1 as KGHDR and CDR2 as SFDVKD. This CDR3 is built from 13 residues. The CDR3 nucleotides read TGTGCCACCAGTGAGGGTACAGGGCCCGAGCAGTACTTC. Translation gives CATSEGTGPEQYF.

This clonotype was observed a handful of times. The chain joins TRBV7-9 to TRBJ2-5; 7 nucleotides align to TRBD1. The CDR3 covers 15 residues. Germline V gene data show CDR1 as SEHNR and CDR2 as FQNEAQ (reference sequence). The V gene end was trimmed by 5 bases and the J gene end by 1 base; junction bases not matched to a gene: 7. CDR3 DNA sequence: TGTGCCAGCAGCCCCGTGGGACAGACCCAAGAGACCCAGTACTTC. This translates into CASSPVGQTQETQYF.

The rearrangement joins TRBV2 to TRBJ2-1, with D possibly TRBD2 on 6 matching bases. The CDR3 runs 15 residues. CDR1 is SNHLY, CDR2 FYNNEI, per germline. Trimming took 3 bases from V and 4 from J, leaving 13 bases between them. The CDR3 here is CASSEGGVGYNEQFF. CDR3 DNA: TGTGCCAGCAGTGAGGGCGGGGTTGGATACAATGAGCAGTTCTTC.

V usage is TRBV25-1 and J usage is TRBJ2-5, with D possibly matching TRBD2 (5 bases). The germline V and J ends were trimmed by 4 bases and 2 bases, with 14 bases remaining between them. CDR3 length equals 15 residues. Germline CDR1 is MGHDK and CDR2 is SYGVNS. The CDR3 DNA reads TGTGCCAGCAGTGGTTGGGGTGGAGGACAAGAGACCCAGTACTTC. Translating gives CASSGWGGGQETQYF.

The chain links TRBV2 to TRBJ2-7; D may be TRBD2 (6 bases). Germline V gene sequence: CDR1 SNHLY, CDR2 FYNNEI. The CDR3 spans 14 residues. V gave up 8 bases and J gave up 0 bases, with 14 bases separating them. The CDR3 spells CASRPGLVSYEQYF. The CDR3 DNA sequence: TGTGCCAGCCGCCCGGGACTGGTCTCCTACGAGCAGTACTTC.

The CDR3 DNA sequence: TGTGCCAGCAGTGAAACCGGGGCCTATGGCTACACCTTC. Protein product: CASSETGAYGYTF. The V and J genes are TRBV25-1 and TRBJ1-2, with D tentatively TRBD1 (5 bases). V was shortened by 2 bases and J by 4 bases, with 8 bases between the two germline ends. Germline V gene lookup returns CDR1 MGHDK and CDR2 SYGVNS. There are 13 residues in the CDR3.

CDR3 in DNA: TGTGCCAGCAGCGCAAGTGTAGGGGCGTGGAACAATGAGCAGTTCTTC. This gives the protein CASSASVGAWNNEQFF. V is TRBV7-8 and J is TRBJ2-1; D is perhaps TRBD1 (5 bases). Germline CDR1 and CDR2: SGHVS and FQNEAQ. CDR3 size: 16 residues. V was trimmed by 5 bases and J by 5 bases, leaving 19 bases between them.

V and J are TRBV6-2 or TRBV6-3 and TRBJ2-7; tentatively, D is TRBD2 (6 bases). The V gene lost 6 bases and the J gene lost 2 bases, with 14 bases spanning the gap. The CDR3 has 14 residues. CDR1 is MNHEY and CDR2 is SVGEGT in the germline V gene. This CDR3 reads CASSDVGGPYEQYF. The CDR3 DNA sequence: TGTGCCAGCAGCGATGTTGGAGGGCCCTACGAGCAGTACTTC.

The chain is built from TRBV12-3 or TRBV12-4 and TRBJ2-7; a possible D gene is TRBD1 (6 bases). V lost 6 bases and J 3 bases, leaving 12 bases between the germline ends. This CDR3 is 13 amino acids long. CDR3 region: CASRAGTYYEQYF. DNA for the CDR3: TGTGCCAGCAGAGCCGGGACATACTACGAGCAGTACTTC.

The gene calls are TRBV24-1 and TRBJ2-1; D possibly corresponds to TRBD2 (6 bases). Germline V gene data show CDR1 as KGHDR and CDR2 as SFDVKD. V was cut by 5 bases and J by 0 bases, with 13 bases left in between. There are 16 residues in the CDR3. DNA of the CDR3: TGTGCCACCAGTGGTCCCGACGGGAGCTCCTACAATGAGCAGTTCTTC. Its protein product is CATSGPDGSSYNEQFF.

The chain employs TRBV15 and TRBJ1-1, with no clear D. This CDR3 comprises 15 residues. Per the germline V gene, CDR1 is LNHNV and CDR2 is YYDKDF (reference sequence). Trimming took 2 bases from V and 4 from J, leaving 14 bases between them. The CDR3 reads CATSRKGMGSTEAFF. The CDR3 DNA reads TGTGCCACCAGCAGAAAGGGCATGGGGAGCACTGAAGCTTTCTTT.

The chain links TRBV19 to TRBJ2-7, with D possibly TRBD2 on 6 matching bases. The CDR3 consists of 16 residues. Germline V gene sequence: CDR1 LNHDA, CDR2 SQIVND (reference sequence). The ends were cut back, 1 base at V and 0 bases at J, with 13 bases in the middle. CDR3 sequence (DNA): TGTGCCAGTAGTATAGGATGGGGGGAACCCTCCTACGAGCAGTACTTC. It specifies CASSIGWGEPSYEQYF.

This clonotype appeared many times. V and J are TRBV6-5 and TRBJ1-2; 7 bases agree with TRBD1. CDR3 size: 16 residues. J was trimmed by 4 bases and V by 6 bases; bases with no gene match: 14. The germline V gene encodes CDR1 MNHEY and CDR2 SVGAGI. This CDR3 reads CASRRYRDSVFYGYTF. CDR3 sequence (DNA): TGTGCCAGCAGAAGATACCGGGACAGCGTATTCTATGGCTACACCTTC.

The chain uses TRBV19 and TRBJ2-7, with 10 positions matching TRBD1. The junction had 8 bases not matched to a gene; V was cut back by 5 bases and J by 4 bases. The CDR3 is 15 residues long. Looked up from germline, CDR1 is LNHDA and CDR2 is SQIVND (reference sequence). CDR3 region: CASSSPTGGEYEQYF. Here the CDR3 DNA reads TGTGCCAGTAGTTCCCCGACAGGGGGCGAATACGAGCAGTACTTC.

Comments on this clonotype: At one end, the junction sequence differs from germline, possibly due to a read error. The chain carries TRBV7-9 and TRBJ2-3; D may be TRBD1 (5 bases). CDR3 size: 15 residues. In germline, CDR1 is SEHNR, CDR2 FQNEAQ (reference sequence). CDR3 region: CASSLQAGSTDTQYF. CDR3 nucleotide sequence: TGCGCCAGCAGCTTGCAAGCAGGGAGCACAGATACGCAGTATTTT.

This clonotype was seen only a few times. This may arise from a read error, as a much more abundant clone is one base away. As the CDR3 is not closed by the conserved phenylalanine or tryptophan, this likely results from a read error. The chain uses TRBV7-2 and TRBJ2-5; 11 bases align to TRBD2. Per germline, CDR1 SGHTA and CDR2 FQGNSA. The CDR3 is made up of 14 amino acids. The CDR3 sequence: CASTLAGGGETQYS. CDR3 nucleotides: TGTGCCAGCACCTTAGCGGGGGGGGGGGAGACCCAGTACTCC.

This sequence joins TRBV2 and TRBJ2-7; TRBD1 or TRBD2 may be the D gene (5 bases each). The CDR3 loop spans 16 amino acids. With 4 bases removed from V and 1 base from J, the gap between germline ends came to 17 bases. Germline CDR1 is SNHLY and CDR2 is FYNNEI. In nucleotides, the CDR3 is TGTGCCAGCAGTGGCCCCCGATCTGGGGGATCCTACGAGCAGTACTTC. This gives the protein CASSGPRSGGSYEQYF.

The chain is built from TRBV2 and TRBJ1-1; 9 bases align to TRBD1. Germline V lookup: CDR1 SNHLY, CDR2 FYNNEI. The CDR3 totals 15 residues. Germline trimming cut 6 bases from V and 1 base from J; bases unmatched to any gene: 6. The CDR3 is CASRPQGAKNTEAFF. The CDR3 nucleotides are TGTGCCAGCAGACCACAGGGGGCCAAGAACACTGAAGCTTTCTTT. The full variable domain, completed using reference TRBV2 and TRBJ1-1, is EPEVTQTPSHQVTQMGQEVILRCVPISNHLYFYWYRQILGQKVEFLVSFYNNEISEKSEIFDDQFSVERPDGSNFTLKIRSTKLEDSAMYFCASRPQGAKNTEAFFGQGTRLTVV.

The chain carries TRBV5-1 and TRBJ2-1; D remains unclear. The CDR3 runs to 15 residues. CDR1 is SGHRS and CDR2 is YFSETQ in the germline V gene. V gave up 0 bases and J gave up 1 base, with 8 bases separating them. The CDR3 loop is CASSLATQSYNEQFF. The CDR3, as DNA: TGCGCCAGCAGCTTGGCCACGCAGTCCTACAATGAGCAGTTCTTC. Looking up the rest from reference TRBV5-1 and TRBJ2-1 gives the full variable domain: KAGVTQTPRYLIKTRGQQVTLSCSPISGHRSVSWYQQTPGQGLQFLFEYFSETQRNKGNFPGRFSGRQFSNSRSEMNVSTLELGDSALYLCASSLATQSYNEQFFGPGTRLTVL.

The chain couples TRBV19 to TRBJ1-5, with D tentatively TRBD1 (6 bases). This CDR3 is built from 16 residues. V was cut by 6 bases and J by 0 bases, with 15 bases left in between. Germline-derived CDR1 and CDR2 are LNHDA and SQIVND (reference sequence). The CDR3 DNA reads as TGTGCCAGTAGCGAACATCAGGGGAATAGCAATCAGCCCCAGCATTTT. This encodes CASSEHQGNSNQPQHF.